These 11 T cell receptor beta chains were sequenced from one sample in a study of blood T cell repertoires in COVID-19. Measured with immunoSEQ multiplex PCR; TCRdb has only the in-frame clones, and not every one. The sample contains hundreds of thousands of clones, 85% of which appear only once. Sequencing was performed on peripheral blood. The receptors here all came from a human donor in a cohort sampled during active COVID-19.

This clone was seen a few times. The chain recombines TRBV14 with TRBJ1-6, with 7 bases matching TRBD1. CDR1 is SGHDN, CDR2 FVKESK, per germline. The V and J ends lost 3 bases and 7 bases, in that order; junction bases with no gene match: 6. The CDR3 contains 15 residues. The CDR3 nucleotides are TGTGCCAGCAGCCACGAGACAGGGAGGAATTCACCCCTCCACTTT. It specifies CASSHETGRNSPLHF.

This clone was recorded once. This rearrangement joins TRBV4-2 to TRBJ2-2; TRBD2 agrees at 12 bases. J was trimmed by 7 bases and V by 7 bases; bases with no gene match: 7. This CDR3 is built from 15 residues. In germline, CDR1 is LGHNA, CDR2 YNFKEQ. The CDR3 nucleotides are TGTGCCAGCACCCCTAGCGGGAGGGCCGTCGGGGAGCTGTTTTTT. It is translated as CASTPSGRAVGELFF.

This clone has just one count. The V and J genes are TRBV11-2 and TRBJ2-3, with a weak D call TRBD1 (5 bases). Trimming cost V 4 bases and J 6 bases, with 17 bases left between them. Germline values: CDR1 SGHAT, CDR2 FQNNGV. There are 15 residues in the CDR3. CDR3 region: CASSSVPLKGDTQYF. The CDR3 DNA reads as TGTGCCAGCAGCTCTGTTCCCTTAAAGGGGGATACGCAGTATTTT.

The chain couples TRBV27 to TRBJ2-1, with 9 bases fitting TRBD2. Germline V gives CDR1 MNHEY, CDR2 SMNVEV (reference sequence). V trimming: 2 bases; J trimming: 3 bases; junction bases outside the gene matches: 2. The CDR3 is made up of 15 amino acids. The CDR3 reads CASSLGAGGYNEQFF. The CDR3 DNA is TGTGCCAGCAGTTTAGGAGCGGGAGGCTACAATGAGCAGTTCTTC.

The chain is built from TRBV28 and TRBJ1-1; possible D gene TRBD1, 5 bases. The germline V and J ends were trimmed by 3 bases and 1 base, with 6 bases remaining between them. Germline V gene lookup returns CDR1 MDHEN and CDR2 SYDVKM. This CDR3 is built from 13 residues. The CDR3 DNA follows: TGTGCCAGCAGTTTCGGGGGGAACACTGAAGCTTTCTTT. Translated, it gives CASSFGGNTEAFF.

The CDR3 DNA reads TGTGCCAGCAGCTTCACAGGGGTCGTTCATGGCTACACCTTC. Translation gives CASSFTGVVHGYTF. The chain combines TRBV5-8 with TRBJ1-2, with 7 bases that match TRBD1. The V gene end was trimmed by 2 bases and the J gene end by 6 bases; junction bases not matched to a gene: 7. CDR3 length: 14 amino acids. In germline, CDR1 is SGHTS, CDR2 YDEGEE. The full variable domain, its missing parts supplied by reference TRBV5-8 and TRBJ1-2, is EAGVTQSPTHLIKTRGQQATLRCSPISGHTSVYWYQQALGLGLQFLLWYDEGEERNRGNFPPRFSGRQFPNYSSELNVNALELEDSALYLCASSFTGVVHGYTFGSGTRLTVV.

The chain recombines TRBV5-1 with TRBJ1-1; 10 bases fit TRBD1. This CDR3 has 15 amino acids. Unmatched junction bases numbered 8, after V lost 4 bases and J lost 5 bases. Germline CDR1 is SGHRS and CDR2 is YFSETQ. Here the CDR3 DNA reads TGCGCCAGCAGCCCGGACAGGGGGTCGGGGACTGAAGCTTTCTTT. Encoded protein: CASSPDRGSGTEAFF.

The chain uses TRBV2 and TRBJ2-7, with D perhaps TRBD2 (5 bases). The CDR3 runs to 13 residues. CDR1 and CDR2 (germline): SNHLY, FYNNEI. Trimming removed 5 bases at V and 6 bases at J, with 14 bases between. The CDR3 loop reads CASSKTARGEQYF. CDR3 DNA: TGTGCCAGCAGTAAGACTGCTCGGGGCGAGCAGTACTTC.

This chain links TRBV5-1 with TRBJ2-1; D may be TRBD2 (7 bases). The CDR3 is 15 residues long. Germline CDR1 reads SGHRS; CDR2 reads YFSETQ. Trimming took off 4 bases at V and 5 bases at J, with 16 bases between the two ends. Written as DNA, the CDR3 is TGCGCCAGCAGCACAACAGGGAGGGGCCACAATGAGCAGTTCTTC. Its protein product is CASSTTGRGHNEQFF.

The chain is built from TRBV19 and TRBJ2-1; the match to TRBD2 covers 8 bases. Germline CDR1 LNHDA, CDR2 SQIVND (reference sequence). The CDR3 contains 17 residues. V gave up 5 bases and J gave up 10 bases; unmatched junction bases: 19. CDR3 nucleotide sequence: TGTGCCAGTAGTGTCCTCTTCGGGAGCGGGAGTAGAGTCGAGCAGTTCTTC. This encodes CASSVLFGSGSRVEQFF.

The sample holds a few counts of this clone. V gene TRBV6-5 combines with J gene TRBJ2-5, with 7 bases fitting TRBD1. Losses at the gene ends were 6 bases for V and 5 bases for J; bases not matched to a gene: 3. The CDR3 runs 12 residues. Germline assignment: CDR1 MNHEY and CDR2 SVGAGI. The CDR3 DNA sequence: TGTGCCAGCAGGACAGGGTTGGAGACCCAGTACTTC. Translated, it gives CASRTGLETQYF.